This T cell receptor beta chain was identified in a study of T cell responses to AZD1222 COVID-19 vaccine. General study points: Only five to seven AZD1222 recipients were seropositive at baseline. Nearly half of spike-specific TCRs reportedly go after variant regions that carry no mutations.

Sequenced by immunoSEQ multiplex PCR; TCRdb stores in-frame clones only, minus some. The sample includes 200,000 or so clones, 94% of them seen just once. A note on this clone: Its antigen is unidentified. At one of its ends the junction is not consistent with the germline gene, which may arise from a read error.

The CDR3 is made up of 17 amino acids. The germline CDR1 and CDR2 sequences are MNHEY and SVGEGT. Here the sequenced sample was peripheral blood, taken on day 0 of AZD1222 vaccination. The sequence derives from an adult in good health. This sequence joins TRBV6-2 or TRBV6-3 and TRBJ2-3; 7 nucleotides match TRBD2. This chain's CDR3 is CASSYFRRREQTDTQYF. The CDR3 DNA follows: TGTGCCAGCAGCTACTTCCGACGGCGGGAGCAGACAGATACGCAGTATTTT.